This entry describes one TCR beta chain. The antigen remains unidentified. Time point meaning: week 3, after first cycle of checkpoint inhibitor. These data are taken from a study of blood T cell dynamics during melanoma immunotherapy. Overall study: First-line therapy was either pembrolizumab or nivolumab with ipilimumab for metastatic melanoma.

Germline V gives CDR1 SGHTA, CDR2 FQGNSA. Trimming took 5 bases from V and 8 from J, leaving 13 bases between them. This CDR3 is 13 amino acids long. DNA loading was fixed at 350 ng for all bulk PBMC samples. Clones were sequenced by immunoSEQ multiplex PCR, and TCRdb holds only the in-frame ones, with some missing. The sample consists of fewer than 30,000 clones, approximately 88% of them appearing once. Study results and limitations: At W3, later disease-control patients showed bifurcated PBMC repertoire changes, unlike progressors.

This chain joins TRBV7-2 and TRBJ2-1; tentative D call: TRBD2 (7 bases). Sequencing used blood, obtained from a patient treated with checkpoint blockade. The clonotype was recovered from a human donor with melanoma. The CDR3 bases are TGTGCCAGCAGCCGGGGAGGGGGAGATGAGCAGTTCTTC. Translation gives CASSRGGGDEQFF. Complete variable domain (other parts from reference TRBV7-2 and TRBJ2-1): GAGVSQSPSNKVTEKGKDVELRCDPISGHTALYWYRQSLGQGLEFLIYFQGNSAPDKSGLPSDRFSAERTGGSVSTLTIQRTQQEDSAVYLCASSRGGGDEQFFGPGTRLTVL.